These T cell receptor beta chains were read from a single sample in a study of Graves' ophthalmopathy and Graves' hyperthyroidism. TCRdb itself ran the multiplex PCR reads through MiXCR, one entry per CDR3 protein. The sample yields about 1.1 million distinct CDR3 sequences, about two fifths seen once. The sample taken for sequencing was peripheral blood or thyroid tissue (not recorded which). The origin of the receptors is an adult man with Graves' hyperthyroidism. Each CDR3 is given with its conserved first and last residue. D genes are given only for firm matches. Size is omitted from some rows. Given values are once, few, many or a class for expanded clones.

j_call d_call v_call clone_size cdr3_nt cdr3_aa
TRBJ2-5 TRBD1 TRBV29-1 . TGCAGCGTTGCGGGGGACAGGGGGACCCAGTACTTC CSVAGDRGTQYF
TRBJ2-3 . TRBV30 few TGTGCCTGGAGTGTACCAGATACGCAGTATTTT CAWSVPDTQYF
TRBJ2-7 TRBD1 TRBV10-2 . TGCGCCAGCAGTGAGCGGGGGACAGGGGTCAACGAGCAGTACTTC CASSERGTGVNEQYF
TRBJ2-5 . TRBV10-3 . TGTGCCAGCACCCACGGAGGGACAGAAGATGAATTC CASTHGGTEDEF
TRBJ2-2 . TRBV6-1 . TGTGCCAGCACCCCTGTTGGGATCGGGGAGCTGTTTTTT CASTPVGIGELFF
TRBJ1-5 TRBD1 TRBV7-9 many TGTGCCAGCAGCTTAGCTTACAGGGGGAGCAATCAGCCCCAGCATTTT CASSLAYRGSNQPQHF
TRBJ2-7 . TRBV29-1 many TGCAGCTCGCGGACCGGGCACGAGCAGTACTTC CSSRTGHEQYF
TRBJ1-1 TRBD1 TRBV10-2 many TGCGCCAGCAGTGGACAGGGAAACGGTGAAGCTTTCTTT CASSGQGNGEAFF
TRBJ2-1 TRBD2 TRBV25-1 few TGTGCCAGCAGTAGAGCGGGGGTCGATGAGCAGTTCTTC CASSRAGVDEQFF
TRBJ2-2 . TRBV20-1 few TGCAGTGCTAGATTCAGAACCGGGGAGCTGTTTTTT CSARFRTGELFF
TRBJ2-5 . TRBV5-1 few TGTGCCAGCAGCCCCAGGGTAGTAGAGACCCAGTACTTC CASSPRVVETQYF
TRBJ2-7 . TRBV4-1 few TGTGCCAGCAGCCAAGTCTCCGAATGGTACGAGGGCAAGGTATACGAGCAGTACTTC CASSQVSEWYEGKVYEQYF
TRBJ1-4 TRBD1 TRBV7-9 . TGTGCCAGCAGCCGCAGACAGGGCACTAATGAAAAACTGTTTTTT CASSRRQGTNEKLFF
TRBJ1-5 TRBD1 TRBV19 many TGTGCCAGTAGTACGCGGACAGGGCGACAGCCCCAGCATTTT CASSTRTGRQPQHF
TRBJ1-6 TRBD1 TRBV7-2 many TGTGCCAGCAGCTTTAAGGGGGCGCCTTCACCCCTCCACTTT CASSFKGAPSPLHF
TRBJ1-5 TRBD1 TRBV2 . TGTGCCAGCAGCCAAGATCAGGACAGGGACTGGCCCCAGCATTTT CASSQDQDRDWPQHF